The clone carrying this T cell receptor (beta chain) has more than one count but fewer than ten. Its antigen is not identified. The treatment here: roughly ten-day PBMC culture with coronavirus spike peptide pools or control peptides (ViraFEST assay). T cells were expanded with peptide pools, and expanded clonotypes were identified by TCR sequencing. Researchers reported culturing two million PBMCs per well with approximately 9.1 IU/ml IL-2 and roughly 9.8 ug/ml peptide pools. The CDR3 totals 16 residues. Germline V CDR1 and CDR2: MNHEY, SMNVEV (reference sequence). V was shortened by 0 bases and J by 7 bases, with 18 bases between the two germline ends. The record originates from a study of vaccination and CD4 T cells after COVID-19. An Oncomine TCR Beta short-read assay was used to sequence the DNA from cultured CD4+ T cells. Each CDR3 protein is one row after TCRdb ran MiXCR on the PCR reads. The sample lists 17,000 or so distinct CDR3 sequences; approximately 47% were seen once.

The clonotype comes from a human donor who received a COVID-19 vaccine. Sequenced here: CD4+ T cells from blood, cultured in vitro, sampled before SARS-CoV-2 vaccination. The chain links TRBV27 to TRBJ1-1, with unresolved D. The CDR3 DNA sequence: TGTGCCAGCAGTTTATCGGGCCCATCCGTCAGTGGTGAAGCTTTCTTT. This translates into CASSLSGPSVSGEAFF.